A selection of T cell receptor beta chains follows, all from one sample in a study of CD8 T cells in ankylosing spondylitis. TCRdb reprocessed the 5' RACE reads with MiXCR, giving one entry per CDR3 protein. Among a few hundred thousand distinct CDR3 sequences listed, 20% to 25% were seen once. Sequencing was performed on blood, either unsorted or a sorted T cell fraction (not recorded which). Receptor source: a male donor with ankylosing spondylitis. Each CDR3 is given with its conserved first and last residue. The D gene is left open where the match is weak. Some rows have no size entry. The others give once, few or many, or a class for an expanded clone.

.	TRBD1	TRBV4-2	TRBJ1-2	CASSQVRGRLGYTF	TGTGCCAGCAGCCAAGTCAGGGGGCGGCTTGGCTACACCTTC
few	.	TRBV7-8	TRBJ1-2	CASSLGQPMNYGYTF	TGTGCCAGCAGCTTAGGACAGCCGATGAACTATGGCTACACCTTC
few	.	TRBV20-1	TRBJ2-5	CSARVPPDGETQYF	TGCAGTGCTAGAGTTCCCCCTGATGGGGAGACCCAGTACTTC
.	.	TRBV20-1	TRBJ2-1	CSASPDHNEQFF	TGCAGTGCTAGTCCGGACCACAATGAGCAGTTCTTC
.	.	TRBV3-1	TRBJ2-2	CASSQPIGELFF	TGTGCCAGCAGCCAACCGATCGGGGAGCTGTTTTTT
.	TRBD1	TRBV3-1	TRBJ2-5	CASSQGIGTGQETQYF	TGTGCCAGCAGCCAAGGCATTGGGACAGGGCAAGAGACCCAGTACTTC
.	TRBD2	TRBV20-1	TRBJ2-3	CSASSGLAGRTDTQYF	TGCAGTGCTAGTTCGGGACTAGCGGGCCGCACAGATACGCAGTATTTT
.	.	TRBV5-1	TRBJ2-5	CASSSGRQETQYF	TGCGCCAGCAGCTCTGGCAGACAAGAGACCCAGTACTTC
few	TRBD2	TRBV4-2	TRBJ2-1	CASSPRLAGGLSSYNEQFF	TGTGCCAGCAGCCCCCGTCTAGCGGGAGGATTAAGCTCCTACAATGAGCAGTTCTTC
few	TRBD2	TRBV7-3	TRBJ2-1	CASSLPGLADHNEQFF	TGTGCCAGCAGCCTACCGGGACTAGCGGACCACAATGAGCAGTTCTTC
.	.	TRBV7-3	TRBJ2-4	CASSLSLGGQNIQYF	TGTGCCAGCAGCTTAAGTTTGGGCGGGCAAAACATTCAGTACTTC
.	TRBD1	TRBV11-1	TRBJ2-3	CASSLYVGQGAADTQYF	TGTGCCAGCAGCTTATATGTTGGACAGGGGGCGGCAGATACGCAGTATTTT
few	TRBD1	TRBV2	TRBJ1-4	CASTERTTGPNEKLFF	TGTGCCAGCACCGAGAGAACGACAGGGCCTAATGAAAAACTGTTTTTT
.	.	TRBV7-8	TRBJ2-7	CASSLALLGEAGYEQYF	TGTGCCAGCAGCTTAGCGCTTCTTGGGGAGGCGGGTTACGAGCAGTACTTC
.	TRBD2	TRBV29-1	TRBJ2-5	CSYGGGDQETQYF	TGCAGCTACGGGGGGGGAGACCAAGAGACCCAGTACTTC
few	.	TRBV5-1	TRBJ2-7	CASSTEGESYEQYF	TGCGCCAGCAGCACGGAGGGGGAGTCCTACGAGCAGTACTTC
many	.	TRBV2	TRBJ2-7	CASSGDGSYEQYF	TGTGCCAGCAGTGGGGACGGCTCCTACGAGCAGTACTTC
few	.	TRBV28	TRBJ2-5	CASNVPGPTGETQYF	TGTGCCAGCAACGTCCCGGGACCTACGGGGGAGACCCAGTACTTC
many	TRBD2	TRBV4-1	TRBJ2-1	CASSHPQPGTSGIESSYNEQFF	TGCGCCAGCAGCCACCCACAACCAGGGACTAGCGGGATCGAGTCCTCCTACAATGAGCAGTTCTTC
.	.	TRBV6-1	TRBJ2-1	CASRQDRGSSSYNEQFF	TGTGCCAGCAGACAAGATCGGGGAAGCAGCTCCTACAATGAGCAGTTCTTC
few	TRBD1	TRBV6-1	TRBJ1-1	CASRETGTGGSTEAFF	TGTGCCAGCAGGGAGACCGGGACAGGGGGTTCCACTGAAGCTTTCTTT
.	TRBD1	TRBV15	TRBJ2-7	CATSRDKGQGSYEQYF	TGTGCCACCAGCAGAGATAAGGGACAGGGTAGCTACGAGCAGTACTTC
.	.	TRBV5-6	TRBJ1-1	CASSLVSSNTEAFF	TGTGCCAGCAGCTTGGTTAGCTCAAACACTGAAGCTTTCTTT
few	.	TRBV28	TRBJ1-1	CASSFPPQGRRAFF	TGTGCCAGCAGTTTCCCCCCCCAGGGGCGGAGGGCTTTCTTT
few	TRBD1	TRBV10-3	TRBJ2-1	CATRGTGVNEQFF	TGTGCCACCAGAGGGACAGGGGTCAATGAGCAGTTCTTC
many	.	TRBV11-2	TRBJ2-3	CASSLGRGRGYSTDTQYF	TGTGCCAGCAGCTTAGGCCGTGGGCGGGGATATAGCACAGATACGCAGTATTTT